This is a list of T cell receptor beta chains from one sample in a study of blood T cell repertoires in COVID-19. Some clones are missing from TCRdb's copy, which holds only in-frame ones; the method was immunoSEQ multiplex PCR. The sample lists 400,000 to 550,000 clones; approximately 90% were seen once. The sequenced material came from PBMCs or T cells enriched from blood (not recorded which). The receptors were gathered from a woman aged 18-29 years with acute COVID-19. Both conserved end residues are part of each CDR3. A D gene is named only where the DNA matches it firmly. Clone size is given for some rows only: seen once, a few or many times, or a class if the clone is expanded.

TRBJ2-7,NA,TRBV7-9,NA,TGTGCCAGCAGCCGGACTGCTCTGAGCTCCTACGAGCAGTACTTC,CASSRTALSSYEQYF
TRBJ2-5,NA,TRBV5-1,NA,TGCGCCAGCAGCTTCGGACAGTTCCAAGAGACCCAGTACTTC,CASSFGQFQETQYF
TRBJ2-2,few,TRBV19,TRBD2,TGTGCCAGTTCTTTTCTAGCGGAGTTGGGCGGGGAGCTGTTTTTT,CASSFLAELGGELFF
TRBJ1-2,NA,TRBV2,NA,TGTGCCAGCAGTGAAAGGTCAGGGGTGGGTGGCTACACCTTC,CASSERSGVGGYTF
TRBJ2-5,NA,TRBV9,TRBD1,TGTGCCAGCAGCCCCGGGACAGGGTCAGAGACCCAGTACTTC,CASSPGTGSETQYF
TRBJ1-4,NA,TRBV15,NA,TGTGCCACCAGCAATCGACAGGACACTAATGAAAAACTGTTTTTT,CATSNRQDTNEKLFF
TRBJ2-3,few,TRBV7-9,TRBD2,TGTGCCAGCAGCGCTCTTAGCGGGCCGACAGATACGCAGTATTTT,CASSALSGPTDTQYF
TRBJ2-7,NA,TRBV9,NA,TGTGCCAGCAGCAGCTCTCAAAGCTCCTACGAGCAGTACTTC,CASSSSQSSYEQYF
TRBJ1-1,NA,TRBV6-1,NA,TGTGCCAGCAGTGAAGCGTCGTACACTGAAGCTTTCTTT,CASSEASYTEAFF
TRBJ1-2,NA,TRBV15,TRBD1,TGTGCCACCAGAGGGACAGGGGGTTTAGGCTACACCTTC,CATRGTGGLGYTF
TRBJ1-4,NA,TRBV5-3,TRBD1,TGTGCCAGAAGCTTGGCGGGACAGGGCCCCAATAGGAATGAAAAACTGTTTTTT,CARSLAGQGPNRNEKLFF
TRBJ1-4,NA,TRBV28,NA,TGTGCCAGCAGCCCAAGGAGGGAGGGGGGCGGTGAAAAACTGTTTTTT,CASSPRREGGGEKLFF
TRBJ2-3,NA,TRBV7-9,NA,TGTGCCAGCAGCCCCCCCTCGGGTCTGTGGCAGTATTTT,CASSPPSGLWQYF
TRBJ2-7,NA,TRBV6-5,NA,TGTGCCAGCAGTCAGGAGGGGGCCCCCACCTACGAGCAGTACTTC,CASSQEGAPTYEQYF
TRBJ2-1,NA,TRBV11-3,TRBD2,TGTGCCAGCAGCTTAGGTGGCGGGAGGGACAATGAGCAGTTCTTC,CASSLGGGRDNEQFF
TRBJ1-2,NA,TRBV27,NA,TGTGCCAGCAGACCCACCCGACACATTAACTATGGCTACACCTTC,CASRPTRHINYGYTF
TRBJ1-1,once,TRBV14,NA,TGTGCCAGCAGCCAAGATTCACAGATATATCGGAACACTGAAGCTTTCTTT,CASSQDSQIYRNTEAFF